This T cell receptor (beta chain) was captured by sequencing in a study of cytomegalovirus exposure and HLA in healthy donors. Turning to the study itself: Ancestry clustering placed around 81% of several hundred genotyped donors in the Caucasian-associated cluster.

With 60 Vbeta and 13 Jbeta primers, the PCR was carried out. Original data processing: A follow-up analysis tallied tens of millions of unique TCR beta chains, about 10 million shared. Sequencing used immunoSEQ multiplex PCR; TCRdb keeps in-frame clones, though not all of them. That table is the source of V, J and clone size, and D and trimming were worked out from the DNA. The data hold roughly 80,000 clones, with 60% to 80% observed a single time. Study-wide points: A link between a missense DCLRE1C variant and TCR beta V- and J-gene trimming emerged from a later analysis. There were reportedly fewer N-insertions in an Asian-associated ancestry cluster than the roughly 700-donor mean, in a later analysis.

As concerns this clone: Its antigen is currently unknown.

The CDR3 totals 18 residues. Trimming took 4 bases from V and 8 from J; bases not matched to a gene: 20. Germline values: CDR1 SGDLS, CDR2 YYNGEE. What was sequenced was PBMCs. The rearrangement uses TRBV9 and TRBJ2-1; 8 nucleotides line up with TRBD2. The sequence derives from a woman aged 45 to 65 in good health and CMV-seropositive. The chain's CDR3 is CASSHGSLAGPLEYEQFF. The CDR3 bases are TGTGCCAGCAGCCACGGTTCTTTAGCGGGACCCCTTGAGTATGAGCAGTTCTTC.